This entry concerns a single TCR beta chain. The data are from a study of blood T cell repertoires in COVID-19. The repertoire was sequenced with immunoSEQ multiplex PCR; TCRdb's copy has only in-frame clones and lacks some. The sample records approximately 220,000 clones, approximately 90% being singletons. This clonotype was obtained from a man aged 55 to 69 who had recovered from COVID-19. Material for sequencing was peripheral blood.

DNA of the CDR3: TGTGCCAGTAGTTCCCCCCGGGTCGCGGAGAACTATGGCTACACCTTC. As protein: CASSSPRVAENYGYTF. The chain is built from TRBV19 and TRBJ1-2; D gene uncertain. The V end was cut by 5 bases, the J end by 2 bases, with 18 bases between. Germline V lookup: CDR1 LNHDA, CDR2 SQIVND (reference sequence). The CDR3 spans 16 residues.